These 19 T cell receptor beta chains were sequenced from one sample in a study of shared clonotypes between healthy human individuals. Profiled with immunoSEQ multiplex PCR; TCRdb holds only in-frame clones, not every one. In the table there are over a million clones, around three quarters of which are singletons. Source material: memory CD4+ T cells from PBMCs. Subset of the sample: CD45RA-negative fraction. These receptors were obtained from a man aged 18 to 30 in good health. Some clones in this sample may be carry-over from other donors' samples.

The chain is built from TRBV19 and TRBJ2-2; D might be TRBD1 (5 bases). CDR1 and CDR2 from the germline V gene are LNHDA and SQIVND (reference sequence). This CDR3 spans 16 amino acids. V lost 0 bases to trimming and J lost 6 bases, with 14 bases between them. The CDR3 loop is CASSIEARTNAGELFF. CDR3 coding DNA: TGTGCCAGTAGTATAGAGGCCAGGACAAACGCCGGGGAGCTGTTTTTT.

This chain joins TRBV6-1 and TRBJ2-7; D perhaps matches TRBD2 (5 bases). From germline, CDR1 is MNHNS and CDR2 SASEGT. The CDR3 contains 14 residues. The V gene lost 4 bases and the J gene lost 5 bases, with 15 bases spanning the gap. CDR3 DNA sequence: TGTGCCAGCAGTGCCCAACCAGGCGGGCACGAGCAGTACTTC. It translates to CASSAQPGGHEQYF.

CDR3 protein: CASKEREYNEQFF. DNA of the CDR3: TGTGCCAGCAAAGAGCGGGAGTACAATGAGCAGTTCTTC. The genes are TRBV2 and TRBJ2-1; 8 bases map to TRBD2. The trim removed 7 bases at V and 4 bases at J, leaving 3 bases unmatched. Per the germline V gene, CDR1 is SNHLY and CDR2 is FYNNEI. There are 13 residues in the CDR3. Variable domain in full (rest from reference TRBV2 and TRBJ2-1): EPEVTQTPSHQVTQMGQEVILRCVPISNHLYFYWYRQILGQKVEFLVSFYNNEISEKSEIFDDQFSVERPDGSNFTLKIRSTKLEDSAMYFCASKEREYNEQFFGPGTRLTVL.

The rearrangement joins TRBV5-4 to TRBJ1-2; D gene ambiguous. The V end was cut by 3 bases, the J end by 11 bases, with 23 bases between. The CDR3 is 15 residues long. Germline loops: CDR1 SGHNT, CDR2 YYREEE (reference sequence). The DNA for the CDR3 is TGTGCCAGCAGCTCCCCCATGGCAGGCCACGGTCGGTACACCTTC. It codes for CASSSPMAGHGRYTF.

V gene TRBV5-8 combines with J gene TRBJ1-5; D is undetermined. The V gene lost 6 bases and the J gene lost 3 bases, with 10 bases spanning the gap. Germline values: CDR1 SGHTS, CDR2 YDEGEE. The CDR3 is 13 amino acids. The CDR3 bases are TGTGCCAGCAACAACCGGGACAATCAGCCCCAGCATTTT. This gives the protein CASNNRDNQPQHF.

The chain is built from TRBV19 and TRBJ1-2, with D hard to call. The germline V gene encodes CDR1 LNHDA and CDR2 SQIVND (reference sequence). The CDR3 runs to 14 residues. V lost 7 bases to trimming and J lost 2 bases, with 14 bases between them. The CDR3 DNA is TGTGCCAGTAATTTTCGGGCGGCGAACTATGGCTACACCTTC. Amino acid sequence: CASNFRAANYGYTF.

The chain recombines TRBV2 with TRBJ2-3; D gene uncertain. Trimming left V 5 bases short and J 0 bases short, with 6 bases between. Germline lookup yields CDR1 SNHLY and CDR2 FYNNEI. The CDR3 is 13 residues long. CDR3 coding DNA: TGTGCCAGCAGTTCTGACAGCACAGATACGCAGTATTTT. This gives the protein CASSSDSTDTQYF.

Here the CDR3 reads CASSSGGTSSYEQYF. The CDR3 DNA reads as TGTGCCAGCAGCTCAGGCGGGACTAGCAGTTACGAGCAGTACTTC. The chain carries TRBV7-2 and TRBJ2-7, with 9 positions matching TRBD2. The CDR3 totals 15 residues. J gave up 4 bases and V 4 bases, and 8 bases lay outside the gene matches. Germline loops: CDR1 SGHTA, CDR2 FQGNSA.

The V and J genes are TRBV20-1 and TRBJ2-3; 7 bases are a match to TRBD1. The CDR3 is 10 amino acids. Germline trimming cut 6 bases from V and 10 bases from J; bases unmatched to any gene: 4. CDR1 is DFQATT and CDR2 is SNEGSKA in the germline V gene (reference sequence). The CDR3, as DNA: TGCAGTGCGAGTGACAGGGCGCAGTATTTT. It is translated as CSASDRAQYF.

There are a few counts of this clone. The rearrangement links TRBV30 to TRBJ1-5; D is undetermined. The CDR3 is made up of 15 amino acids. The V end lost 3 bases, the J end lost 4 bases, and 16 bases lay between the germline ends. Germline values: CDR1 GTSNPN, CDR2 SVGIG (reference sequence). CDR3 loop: CAWSPLRRENQPQHF. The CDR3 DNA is TGTGCCTGGAGCCCACTTCGCCGGGAGAATCAGCCCCAGCATTTT.

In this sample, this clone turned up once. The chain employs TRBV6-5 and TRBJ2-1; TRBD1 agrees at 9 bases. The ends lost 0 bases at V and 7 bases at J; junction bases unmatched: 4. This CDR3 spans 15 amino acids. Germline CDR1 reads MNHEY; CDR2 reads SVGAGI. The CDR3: CASSYSTGGKNEQFF. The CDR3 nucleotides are TGTGCCAGCAGTTACTCGACAGGGGGTAAAAATGAGCAGTTCTTC.

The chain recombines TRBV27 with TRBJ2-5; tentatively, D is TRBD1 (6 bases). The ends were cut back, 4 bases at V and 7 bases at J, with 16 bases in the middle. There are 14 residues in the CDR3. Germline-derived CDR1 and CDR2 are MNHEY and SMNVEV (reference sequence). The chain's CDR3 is CASSSQGQIRTQYF. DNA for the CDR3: TGTGCCAGCAGTTCACAGGGCCAGATACGGACCCAGTACTTC.

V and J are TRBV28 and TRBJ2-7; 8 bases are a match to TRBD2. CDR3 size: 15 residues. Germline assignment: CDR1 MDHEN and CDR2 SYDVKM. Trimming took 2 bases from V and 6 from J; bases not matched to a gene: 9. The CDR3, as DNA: TGTGCCAGCAGTTTACGGGGGGGCAGGGGTGGCGAGCAGTACTTC. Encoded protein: CASSLRGGRGGEQYF.

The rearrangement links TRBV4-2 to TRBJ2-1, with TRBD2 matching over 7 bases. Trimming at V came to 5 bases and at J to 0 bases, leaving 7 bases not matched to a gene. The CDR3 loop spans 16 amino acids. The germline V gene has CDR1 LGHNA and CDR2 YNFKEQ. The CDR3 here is CASSVDGGSSYNEQFF. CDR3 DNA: TGTGCCAGCAGCGTAGACGGGGGGAGCTCCTACAATGAGCAGTTCTTC.

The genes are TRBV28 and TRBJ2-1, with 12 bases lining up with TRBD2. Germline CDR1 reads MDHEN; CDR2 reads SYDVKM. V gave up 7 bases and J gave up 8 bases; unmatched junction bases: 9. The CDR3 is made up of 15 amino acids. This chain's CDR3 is CASNQRLAGEDEQFF. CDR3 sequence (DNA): TGTGCCAGCAACCAGAGACTAGCGGGAGAGGATGAGCAGTTCTTC.

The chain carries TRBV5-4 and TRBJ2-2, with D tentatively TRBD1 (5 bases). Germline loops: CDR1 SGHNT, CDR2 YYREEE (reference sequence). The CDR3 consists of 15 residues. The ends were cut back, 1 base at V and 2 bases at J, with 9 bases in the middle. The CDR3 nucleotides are TGTGCCAGCAGCTTGCCCAGGGCCAACACCGGGGAGCTGTTTTTT. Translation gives CASSLPRANTGELFF.

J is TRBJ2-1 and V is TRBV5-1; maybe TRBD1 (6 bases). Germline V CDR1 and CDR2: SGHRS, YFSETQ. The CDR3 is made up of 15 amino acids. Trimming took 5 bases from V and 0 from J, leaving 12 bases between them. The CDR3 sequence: CASSKDSSSYNEQFF. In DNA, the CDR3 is TGCGCCAGCAGTAAGGACAGTAGCTCCTACAATGAGCAGTTCTTC.

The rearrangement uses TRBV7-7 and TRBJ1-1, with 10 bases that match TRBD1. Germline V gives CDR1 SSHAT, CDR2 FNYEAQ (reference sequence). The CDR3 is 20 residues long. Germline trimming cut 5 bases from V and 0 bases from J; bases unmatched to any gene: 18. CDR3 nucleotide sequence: TGTGCCAGCAGCCCTACCTTTTGGGACAGGGGACGCGAGATGAACACTGAAGCTTTCTTT. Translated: CASSPTFWDRGREMNTEAFF.

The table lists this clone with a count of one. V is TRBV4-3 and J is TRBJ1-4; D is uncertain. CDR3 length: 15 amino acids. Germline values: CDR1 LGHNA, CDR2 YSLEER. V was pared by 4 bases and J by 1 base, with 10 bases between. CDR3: CASSPRRGTNEKLFF. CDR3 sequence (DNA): TGCGCCAGCAGCCCTCGCCGCGGAACTAATGAAAAACTGTTTTTT.